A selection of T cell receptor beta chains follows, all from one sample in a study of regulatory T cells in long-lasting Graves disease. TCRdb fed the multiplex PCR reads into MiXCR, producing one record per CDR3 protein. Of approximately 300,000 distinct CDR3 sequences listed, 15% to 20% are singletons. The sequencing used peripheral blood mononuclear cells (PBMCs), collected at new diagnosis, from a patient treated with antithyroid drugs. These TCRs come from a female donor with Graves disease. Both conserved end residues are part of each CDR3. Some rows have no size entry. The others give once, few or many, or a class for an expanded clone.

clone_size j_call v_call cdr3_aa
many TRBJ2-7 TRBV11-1 CASSFSSGKYEQYF
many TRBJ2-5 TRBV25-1 CASSEVPPQETQYF
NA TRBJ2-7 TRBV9 CASSVEQQSYEQYF
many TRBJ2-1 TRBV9 CASSVEASGYEQFF
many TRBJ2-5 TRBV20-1 CSAQGQGADETQYF
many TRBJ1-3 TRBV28 CATALDTSGNTIYF
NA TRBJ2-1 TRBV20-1 CSATATGGYEQFF
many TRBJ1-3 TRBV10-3 CAISVGSSGNTIYF
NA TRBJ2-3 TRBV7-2 CASSDRAGEVTDTQYF
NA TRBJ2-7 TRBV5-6 CASSPRGGSFDEQYF
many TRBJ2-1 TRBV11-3 CASSPGQVYNEQFF
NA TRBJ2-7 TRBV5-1 CASSGLSYEQYF
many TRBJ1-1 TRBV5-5 CASSLVGQAGYTEAFF
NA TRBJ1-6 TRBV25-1 CASRSPNGSPLHF
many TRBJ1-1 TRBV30 CAWRGTGVAFF
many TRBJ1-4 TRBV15 CATSRGGNEKLFF
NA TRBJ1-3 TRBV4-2 CASSQESTGISGNTIYF
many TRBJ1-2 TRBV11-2 CASSSADYGYTF
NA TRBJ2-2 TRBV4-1 CASSLGQRGNTGELFF
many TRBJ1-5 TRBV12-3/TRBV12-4 CASSLALGVVSNQPQHF
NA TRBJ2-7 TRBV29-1 CSVTGSNYEQYF
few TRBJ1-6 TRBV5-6 CASSLWGDSPLHF